Listed here are 27 T cell receptor beta chains from one sample, sequenced in a study of shared clonotypes between healthy human individuals. The method was immunoSEQ multiplex PCR; TCRdb's version includes in-frame clones alone and lacks a portion of them. The sample consists of around 1.6 million clones, roughly 98% of them appearing once. The sample taken for sequencing was naive CD4+ T cells sorted from blood. Stated subset: CD45RA+ positively selected. These receptors originate from a young man in good health.

V gene TRBV27 combines with J gene TRBJ2-5; TRBD2 matches 12 bases. The V gene's germline CDR1 is MNHEY and CDR2 SMNVEV (reference sequence). Trimming cost V 4 bases and J 10 bases; bases outside gene matches: 7. The length of the CDR3 is 14 residues. The CDR3 nucleotides are TGTGCCAGCAGTTCTCCTAGCGGGAGGGGGTACCAGTACTTC. It specifies CASSSPSGRGYQYF.

This chain links TRBV10-1 with TRBJ2-5, with D perhaps matching TRBD2 (5 bases). Trimming took 3 bases from V and 1 from J, leaving 9 bases between them. The CDR3 totals 14 residues. Per the germline V gene, CDR1 is WNHNN and CDR2 is SYGVQD (reference sequence). CDR3 DNA sequence: TGCGCCAGCAGTGATCCTAGCAGCCAAGAGACCCAGTACTTC. Protein sequence: CASSDPSSQETQYF.

The chain is built from TRBV5-1 and TRBJ2-2; the match to TRBD2 covers 14 bases. Germline loops: CDR1 SGHRS, CDR2 YFSETQ. This CDR3 contains 17 residues. Trimming cost V 0 bases and J 6 bases; bases outside gene matches: 4. CDR3 DNA sequence: TGCGCCAGCAGCTTGGCAACGGGACTAGCGGGAGCCGGGGAGCTGTTTTTT. The encoded protein is CASSLATGLAGAGELFF. Looking up the rest from reference TRBV5-1 and TRBJ2-2 gives the full variable domain: KAGVTQTPRYLIKTRGQQVTLSCSPISGHRSVSWYQQTPGQGLQFLFEYFSETQRNKGNFPGRFSGRQFSNSRSEMNVSTLELGDSALYLCASSLATGLAGAGELFFGEGSRLTVL.

V and J are TRBV7-3 and TRBJ2-3; D may correspond to TRBD1 or TRBD2 (5 bases each). This CDR3 has 13 amino acids. Trimming shortened V by 5 bases and J by 5 bases, and 11 bases separated the two germline ends. The germline gives CDR1 SGHTA, CDR2 FQGTGA. The DNA of the CDR3 is TGTGCCAGCAGCCCCGGGACGCAAGATACGCAGTATTTT. Amino acids: CASSPGTQDTQYF. The whole variable domain, remainder taken from reference TRBV7-3 and TRBJ2-3, is GAGVSQTPSNKVTEKGKYVELRCDPISGHTALYWYRQSLGQGPEFLIYFQGTGAADDSGLPNDRFFAVRPEGSVSTLKIQRTERGDSAVYLCASSPGTQDTQYFGPGTRLTVL.

V and J are TRBV28 and TRBJ2-4, with TRBD2 as a possible D gene (6 bases). Trimming stripped 7 bases from V and 0 bases from J, with 10 bases between. This CDR3 has 14 residues. Germline CDR1 MDHEN, CDR2 SYDVKM. This chain's CDR3 is CASKGTLAKNIQYF. Written as DNA, the CDR3 is TGTGCCAGCAAAGGGACTCTAGCCAAAAACATTCAGTACTTC.

J is TRBJ2-2 and V is TRBV7-3, with TRBD2 as a possible D gene (5 bases). The CDR3 covers 16 residues. The V end was cut by 5 bases, the J end by 4 bases, with 17 bases between. Germline CDR1 and CDR2: SGHTA and FQGTGA. In DNA form, the CDR3 reads TGTGCCAGCAGCCCCATGGGAGTTGTCTCCACCGGGGAGCTGTTTTTT. Translating it yields CASSPMGVVSTGELFF.

V and J are TRBV25-1 and TRBJ1-5; TRBD1 aligns across 9 bases. The CDR3 has 14 residues. V was pared by 2 bases and J by 9 bases, with 5 bases of the junction left unmatched. The V gene's germline CDR1 is MGHDK and CDR2 SYGVNS. The CDR3 protein is CASSEPGQGPPQHF. The CDR3 DNA reads TGTGCCAGCAGTGAACCGGGACAGGGACCGCCCCAGCATTTT.

The gene calls are TRBV19 and TRBJ2-1, with 13 bases lining up with TRBD2. Germline assignment: CDR1 LNHDA and CDR2 SQIVND (reference sequence). The CDR3 is 17 residues long. With 4 bases clipped from V and 7 bases from J, the junction kept 10 bases outside the gene matches. The CDR3 reads CASSNGLAGDRWNEQFF. The CDR3 region has the DNA TGTGCCAGTAGTAACGGACTAGCGGGAGATCGCTGGAATGAGCAGTTCTTC.

The chain joins TRBV28 to TRBJ1-3; weak D call: TRBD1 (5 bases). Per the germline V gene, CDR1 is MDHEN and CDR2 is SYDVKM. V dropped 7 bases and J dropped 2 bases, with 15 bases sitting between them. The CDR3 runs to 15 residues. In DNA, the CDR3 is TGTGCCAGCAATCCCGGGGGAAGCCCTGGAAACACCATATATTTT. Protein product: CASNPGGSPGNTIYF. The full variable domain, rest sourced from reference TRBV28 and TRBJ1-3, is DVKVTQSSRYLVKRTGEKVFLECVQDMDHENMFWYRQDPGLGLRLIYFSYDVKMKEKGDIPEGYSVSREKKERFSLILESASTNQTSMYLCASNPGGSPGNTIYFGEGSWLTVV.

The chain is built from TRBV29-1 and TRBJ2-5; D is uncertain. CDR1 SQVTM and CDR2 ANQGSEA come from the germline V gene. The length of the CDR3 is 15 residues. V shed 4 bases and J shed 5 bases, with 20 bases lying between them. In DNA, the CDR3 is TGCAGCGTTGTTCGAGGAACACGGGTAGTGGAGACCCAGTACTTC. Amino acid sequence: CSVVRGTRVVETQYF.

J is TRBJ2-5 and V is TRBV29-1, with 14 bases identical to TRBD2. The germline V gene encodes CDR1 SQVTM and CDR2 ANQGSEA. J was trimmed by 6 bases and V by 8 bases; bases with no gene match: 5. The CDR3 contains 13 residues. CDR3 in amino acids: CSIGLAGGQTQYF. The CDR3, as DNA: TGCAGCATCGGACTAGCGGGAGGACAGACCCAGTACTTC.

The CDR3 coding sequence is TGTGCCAGCGAGGGAAGCGGGACTAGCTTCTCCTACGAGCAGTACTTC. Translating gives CASEGSGTSFSYEQYF. This rearrangement joins TRBV28 to TRBJ2-7, with 9 bases that match TRBD2. Trimming removed 8 bases from V and 0 bases from J; junction bases left unmatched: 11. The V gene's germline CDR1 is MDHEN and CDR2 SYDVKM. The CDR3 covers 16 residues.

The chain joins TRBV7-2 to TRBJ1-5; TRBD1 might be the D (6 bases). V gave up 2 bases and J gave up 5 bases, with 13 bases separating them. The CDR3 length is 15 residues. The germline CDR1 and CDR2 sequences are SGHTA and FQGNSA. The CDR3 DNA sequence: TGTGCCAGCAGCTTAACTGGACAGATCTATCAGCCCCAGCATTTT. Protein sequence: CASSLTGQIYQPQHF.

V is TRBV29-1 and J is TRBJ2-2; perhaps TRBD2 as D (5 bases). Germline V CDR1 and CDR2: SQVTM, ANQGSEA. CDR3 size: 14 residues. V lost 0 bases and J 6 bases, leaving 11 bases between the germline ends. In nucleotides, the CDR3 is TGCAGCGTTGAAGATGGTTGGGGAGCCGGGGAGCTGTTTTTT. This gives the protein CSVEDGWGAGELFF.

J is TRBJ1-1 and V is TRBV27; no clear D. Germline V lookup: CDR1 MNHEY, CDR2 SMNVEV (reference sequence). Trimming removed 3 bases at V and 0 bases at J, with 14 bases between. The CDR3 has 16 residues. CDR3 bases: TGTGCCAGCAGTTTCGACGGGTTGGATATGAACACTGAAGCTTTCTTT. This sequence encodes CASSFDGLDMNTEAFF.

The chain employs TRBV5-1 and TRBJ2-1; D tentatively reads TRBD1 or TRBD2 (5 bases each). CDR1 and CDR2 (germline): SGHRS, YFSETQ. There are 15 residues in the CDR3. The V end lost 5 bases, the J end lost 2 bases, and 14 bases lay between the germline ends. For the CDR3, the DNA is TGCGCCAGCAGTGGGGGTGAGTTCGCCTACAATGAGCAGTTCTTC. This codes for CASSGGEFAYNEQFF.

J is TRBJ1-2 and V is TRBV2; D remains unclear. The V and J ends lost 3 bases and 8 bases respectively, with 19 bases between them. The CDR3 is made up of 15 amino acids. CDR1 and CDR2 from the germline V gene are SNHLY and FYNNEI. The CDR3, as DNA: TGTGCCAGCAGTGATAAGGGCAGTACCTTGCGGGGCTACACCTTC. The encoded protein is CASSDKGSTLRGYTF.

This clone was picked up one time. This rearrangement joins TRBV5-6 to TRBJ2-7; 12 bases line up with TRBD2. Germline assignment: CDR1 SGHDT and CDR2 YYEEEE. CDR3 size: 15 residues. Trimming removed 2 bases from V and 7 bases from J; junction bases left unmatched: 7. The CDR3 coding sequence is TGTGCCAGCAGCTTACGGACTAGCGGGGTACGAGAGCAGTACTTC. It is translated as CASSLRTSGVREQYF.

A remark on this clone: The same CDR3 is also encoded by other DNA sequences in this sample. The chain couples TRBV7-2 to TRBJ2-7; unclear D gene. Trimming removed 2 bases from V and 0 bases from J, with 5 bases in between. The length of the CDR3 is 13 residues. CDR1 is SGHTA, CDR2 FQGNSA, per germline. The CDR3 DNA reads as TGTGCCAGCAGCTTATCAGGCTCCTACGAGCAGTACTTC. Translation gives CASSLSGSYEQYF.

The CDR3 protein is CASSDLRGSYEQYF. In DNA, the CDR3 is TGTGCCAGCAGTGACCTGCGGGGCTCCTACGAGCAGTACTTC. The rearrangement joins TRBV6-1 to TRBJ2-7; D is possibly TRBD2 (6 bases). This CDR3 has 14 residues. The germline V and J ends were trimmed by 3 bases and 0 bases, with 9 bases remaining between them. Germline V gives CDR1 MNHNS, CDR2 SASEGT.

Remarks on this clone: Other DNA sequences within the sample encode an identical CDR3. V gene TRBV11-2 combines with J gene TRBJ2-7; no clear D. Trimming removed 2 bases from V and 5 bases from J, with 7 bases in between. CDR3 length: 12 amino acids. Germline loops: CDR1 SGHAT, CDR2 FQNNGV. This chain's CDR3 is CASSLRSNEQYF. The DNA for the CDR3 is TGTGCCAGCAGCTTACGGTCAAACGAGCAGTACTTC.

This chain links TRBV27 with TRBJ2-5; D could derive from TRBD1 or TRBD2 (6 bases each). The V gene's germline CDR1 is MNHEY and CDR2 SMNVEV (reference sequence). The CDR3 runs to 13 residues. Trimming took off 6 bases at V and 4 bases at J, with 12 bases between the two ends. The DNA of the CDR3 is TGTGCCAGCAGCCATGAGGGGGGAGAGACCCAGTACTTC. Translation gives CASSHEGGETQYF.

The chain carries TRBV6-1 and TRBJ1-2; D not certain. Trimming stripped 3 bases from V and 5 bases from J, with 10 bases between. Germline V gives CDR1 MNHNS, CDR2 SASEGT. The CDR3 has 13 residues. This CDR3 is CASSDVPTYGYTF. In DNA form, the CDR3 reads TGTGCCAGCAGTGACGTCCCGACTTATGGCTACACCTTC.

This sequence joins TRBV5-1 and TRBJ1-5; D call uncertain. Trimming left V 0 bases short and J 5 bases short, with 9 bases between. The CDR3 is made up of 14 amino acids. The germline V gene has CDR1 SGHRS and CDR2 YFSETQ. This chain's CDR3 is CASSLGAGDQPQHF. As DNA, the CDR3 is TGCGCCAGCAGCTTGGGGGCCGGCGATCAGCCCCAGCATTTT.

This clone was seen just once. The chain combines TRBV23-1 with TRBJ2-2; D not certain. TRBV23-1 is an ORF, with its function uncertain. Between the trimmed V and J ends, which lost 4 bases and 3 bases, there was a span of 12 bases. This CDR3 comprises 15 residues. The CDR3 is CASSLGSCDTGELFF. The CDR3 bases are TGCGCCAGCAGTCTCGGCTCATGCGACACCGGGGAGCTGTTTTTT.

The chain couples TRBV9 to TRBJ2-2; the match to TRBD2 covers 7 bases. V trimming: 0 bases; J trimming: 5 bases; junction bases outside the gene matches: 10. This CDR3 region has 17 residues. Germline-derived CDR1 and CDR2 are SGDLS and YYNGEE. The CDR3, as DNA: TGTGCCAGCAGCGTAGACCCCGGACTAGTTGGAACCGGGGAGCTGTTTTTT. Protein product: CASSVDPGLVGTGELFF.

Written as DNA, the CDR3 is TGTGCCAGCAGACCGACTGTTCTGGGCTCCTACGAGCAGTACTTC. Translating gives CASRPTVLGSYEQYF. This sequence joins TRBV28 and TRBJ2-7; D is ambiguous. The CDR3 runs to 15 residues. Germline lookup yields CDR1 MDHEN and CDR2 SYDVKM. Trimming pared 6 bases from V and 0 bases from J, leaving 15 bases between.